A selection of T cell receptor beta chains follows, all from one sample in a study of blood T cell repertoires in COVID-19. The method was immunoSEQ multiplex PCR; TCRdb's version includes in-frame clones alone and lacks a portion of them. The sample has roughly 150,000 clones; roughly 81% are singletons. Sequencing was carried out using peripheral blood. The source of these receptors is a woman aged 55-70 years with COVID-19, enrolled during active disease. Each CDR3 is given without its conserved first and last residue. The order of the fields is J gene, V gene, CDR3 protein.

j_call: TRBJ1-4; v_call: TRBV7-8; cdr3_aa: ASSLMRTGGHEKLF
j_call: TRBJ2-7; v_call: TRBV12-5; cdr3_aa: ASGSRPIEQY
j_call: TRBJ2-7; v_call: TRBV5-4; cdr3_aa: ASSSTGDYEQY
j_call: TRBJ2-1; v_call: TRBV5-5; cdr3_aa: ASSHFGTSGTWVNEQF
j_call: TRBJ1-6; v_call: TRBV9; cdr3_aa: ASSVEGGRNSPLH
j_call: TRBJ2-7; v_call: TRBV14; cdr3_aa: ASSHIGTGTYEQY
j_call: TRBJ1-3; v_call: TRBV6-5; cdr3_aa: ASSYNRQNTIY
j_call: TRBJ2-2; v_call: TRBV6-4; cdr3_aa: ASSDQMYTGELF
j_call: TRBJ2-1; v_call: TRBV30; cdr3_aa: AWGVKAGGEQF
j_call: TRBJ1-1; v_call: TRBV4-2; cdr3_aa: ASSQDPLNTEAF
j_call: TRBJ1-6; v_call: TRBV11-2; cdr3_aa: ASSLVSASSYNSPLH
j_call: TRBJ2-1; v_call: TRBV5-8; cdr3_aa: ASSLGTSRRSYNEQF
j_call: TRBJ2-3; v_call: TRBV10-3; cdr3_aa: AISDAGLTDTQY
j_call: TRBJ1-1; v_call: TRBV9; cdr3_aa: ASSVASGQGTEAF
j_call: TRBJ2-5; v_call: TRBV14; cdr3_aa: ASSRAGGIRETQY
j_call: TRBJ2-3; v_call: TRBV7-9; cdr3_aa: ASSSTNPTSGSSTDTQY
j_call: TRBJ2-5; v_call: TRBV6-2/TRBV6-3; cdr3_aa: ASSARGGQETQY
j_call: TRBJ2-3; v_call: TRBV27; cdr3_aa: ASSDFAGAITDTQY
j_call: TRBJ1-5; v_call: TRBV19; cdr3_aa: ASSEVSLLPQH
j_call: TRBJ1-1; v_call: TRBV6-5; cdr3_aa: ASRRGGMENTEAF
j_call: TRBJ1-1; v_call: TRBV6-5; cdr3_aa: ASSYPQQGGNTEAF
j_call: TRBJ1-1; v_call: TRBV30; cdr3_aa: AWSRQKLNTEAF
j_call: TRBJ1-3; v_call: TRBV5-6; cdr3_aa: ASSFLRADLSGNTIY
j_call: TRBJ2-1; v_call: TRBV5-4; cdr3_aa: ASSLGPTGNNEQF
j_call: TRBJ2-2; v_call: TRBV2; cdr3_aa: ASSDTRNTGELF
j_call: TRBJ1-5; v_call: TRBV3-1/TRBV3-2; cdr3_aa: ASSQGRGRQPQH
j_call: TRBJ1-1; v_call: TRBV15; cdr3_aa: ATSRAGGPEAF
j_call: TRBJ2-1; v_call: TRBV10-3; cdr3_aa: AISRTGPEGGNEQF
j_call: TRBJ1-5; v_call: TRBV19; cdr3_aa: ASSMRRSFKEPQH
j_call: TRBJ1-1; v_call: TRBV3-1/TRBV3-2; cdr3_aa: ASSQARGEAF
j_call: TRBJ1-2; v_call: TRBV11-1; cdr3_aa: ASQQPHAGGNYGYT
j_call: TRBJ1-1; v_call: TRBV4-1; cdr3_aa: ASSLSTGYTEAF
j_call: TRBJ2-1; v_call: TRBV7-6; cdr3_aa: ASSLLPSNEQF